The rows below give T cell receptor beta chains drawn from one sample of a study of cytomegalovirus exposure and HLA in healthy donors. Repertoires were generated with immunoSEQ multiplex PCR, while TCRdb's copy carries only in-frame clones and drops some. Among around 130,000 clones listed, roughly 79% were seen once. Specimen: PBMCs. Receptors originate from a woman aged 40-49 years in good health and CMV-seronegative. The CDR3 runs from the conserved cysteine through the conserved F or W. The D gene is left open where the match is weak. Clone size is shown for a subset of rows, as once, few, many or a class of expanded clone.

D gene	V gene	clone size	J gene	CDR3 DNA	CDR3 protein
TRBD1	TRBV18	-	TRBJ2-2	TGTGCCAGCTCACCCACGACAGGGTCTAGCACCGGGGAGCTGTTTTTT	CASSPTTGSSTGELFF
-	TRBV29-1	few	TRBJ2-5	TGCAGCGTTGTGCAACTAGCCACTTCGGAGACCCAGTACTTC	CSVVQLATSETQYF
-	TRBV6-6	-	TRBJ1-3	TGTGCCAGCAGTCAGGAATCGGGGGGAAACACCATATATTTT	CASSQESGGNTIYF
TRBD2	TRBV6-1	-	TRBJ2-5	TGTGCCAGCAGGAGGACTAGCGGAGACCAAGAGACCCAGTACTTC	CASRRTSGDQETQYF
TRBD1	TRBV6-1	-	TRBJ1-6	TGTGCCAGCAGTGAAGCTGCAGGGGGCGGTTCACCCCTCCACTTT	CASSEAAGGGSPLHF
-	TRBV28	-	TRBJ1-1	TGTGCCAGCAGTTCCGGAGGTGCTTTTTTAGCTTTCTTT	CASSSGGAFLAFF
-	TRBV5-4	-	TRBJ2-7	TGTGCCAGCAGCTTCGGACAGACCTACGAGCAGTACTTC	CASSFGQTYEQYF
-	TRBV7-3	-	TRBJ2-1	TGTGCCAGCAGCTCAAGCATGGGTGGGGCAGGATCCTACAATGAGCAGTTCTTC	CASSSSMGGAGSYNEQFF
-	TRBV5-4	-	TRBJ1-1	TGTGCCAGCAGCTTATCGACAGAGAACACTGAAGCTTTCTTT	CASSLSTENTEAFF
-	TRBV10-2	few	TRBJ2-7	TGCGCCAGCATGGATGCAGGGGTCTCCTACGAGCAGTACTTC	CASMDAGVSYEQYF
-	TRBV21-1	-	TRBJ1-1	TGTGCCAGCAGCAAAGGCAGGGGCGAAACTGAAGCTTTCTTT	CASSKGRGETEAFF
TRBD2	TRBV2	-	TRBJ2-5	TGTGCCAGCAGTGACGGGGGGGTGATTAAAGAGACCCAGTACTTC	CASSDGGVIKETQYF
-	TRBV7-9	-	TRBJ1-1	TGTTCCAGCAGCTTAGCCCTCCTAGGGGGGGGCGGGGCCACTGAAGCTTTCTTT	CSSSLALLGGGGATEAFF
TRBD2	TRBV7-3	-	TRBJ2-7	TGTGCCAGCAGCTTAAACCTAGCGGGAGGGTACGAGCAGTACTTC	CASSLNLAGGYEQYF
-	TRBV30	medium-sized	TRBJ1-2	TGTGCCTGGAGTGTGGCCGGGGGTCCCGTGTGGGGCTACACCTTC	CAWSVAGGPVWGYTF
TRBD2	TRBV15	-	TRBJ2-5	TGTGCCACCAGCAGGGGGACTAGCGGGGGGGAAGAGACCCAGTACTTC	CATSRGTSGGEETQYF